These 23 T cell receptor beta chains share one sample of origin, sequenced in a study of blood T cell repertoires in COVID-19. Some clones are missing from TCRdb's copy, which holds only in-frame ones; the method was immunoSEQ multiplex PCR. The sample gives 170,000 or so clones, about 79% of which show up once; less than 30% is in the top ten. The sample taken for sequencing was peripheral blood. Source of these receptors: a woman in her 70s with acute or convalescent COVID-19.

The chain employs TRBV6-1 and TRBJ2-1, with D possibly being TRBD1 (6 bases). V lost 3 bases and J lost 9, with 12 bases in between. The CDR3 has 13 residues. From germline, CDR1 is MNHNS and CDR2 SASEGT. The CDR3 spells CASSDLGRGEQFF. In DNA form, the CDR3 reads TGTGCCAGCAGTGATTTGGGCAGGGGTGAGCAGTTCTTC.

The chain has TRBV9 and TRBJ2-7, with D maybe TRBD1 (7 bases). Germline V gene data show CDR1 as SGDLS and CDR2 as YYNGEE. The V end lost 2 bases, the J end lost 2 bases, and 11 bases lay between the germline ends. CDR3 length: 14 amino acids. The CDR3 DNA follows: TGTGCCAGCAGCGTCGCGGGACAGCCCTACGAGCAGTACTTC. This encodes CASSVAGQPYEQYF.

The chain has TRBV18 and TRBJ2-1, with TRBD1 matching 7 bases. The J segment lost 4 bases and the V segment lost 5 bases, leaving 8 bases of the junction unmatched. This CDR3 region has 15 residues. From germline, CDR1 is KGHSH and CDR2 LQKENI. The CDR3 is CASSNRQGGYNEQFF. DNA of the CDR3: TGTGCCAGCTCAAATCGACAGGGTGGGTACAATGAGCAGTTCTTC.

The rearrangement uses TRBV2 and TRBJ2-4; tentative D call: TRBD2 (6 bases). Germline CDR1 SNHLY, CDR2 FYNNEI. The germline V and J ends were trimmed by 10 bases and 8 bases, with 24 bases remaining between them. There are 15 residues in the CDR3. The CDR3 bases are TGTGCCACCTACCCGGGGGTTCGAGGTTTGGACATTCAGTACTTC. It translates to CATYPGVRGLDIQYF.

The V call is TRBV30, the J call TRBJ2-7, with 11 bases fitting TRBD2. The germline V gene encodes CDR1 GTSNPN and CDR2 SVGIG (reference sequence). CDR3 size: 13 residues. The J segment lost 3 bases and the V segment lost 6 bases, leaving 4 bases of the junction unmatched. CDR3 in amino acids: CACYGTSGYEQYF. In nucleotides, the CDR3 is TGTGCCTGCTACGGGACTAGCGGCTACGAGCAGTACTTC.

This clone was counted a single time. The genes are TRBV11-2 and TRBJ2-7; no clear D gene. The CDR3 extends over 13 amino acids. The V end lost 1 base, the J end lost 5 bases, and 9 bases lay between the germline ends. CDR1 and CDR2 (germline): SGHAT, FQNNGV. CDR3 residues: CASSLVASDEQYF. In nucleotides, the CDR3 is TGTGCCAGCAGCTTAGTGGCTAGTGACGAGCAGTACTTC.

This clone was observed a single time. The rearrangement uses TRBV7-3 and TRBJ2-2, with TRBD2 as a possible D gene (5 bases). The length of the CDR3 is 15 residues. The ends were cut back, 0 bases at V and 8 bases at J, with 13 bases in the middle. The germline V gene encodes CDR1 SGHTA and CDR2 FQGTGA. This CDR3 reads CASSLTRAQEGELFF. CDR3 sequence (DNA): TGTGCCAGCAGCTTAACGCGGGCGCAAGAGGGGGAGCTGTTTTTT.

This clone was detected only a few times. The rearrangement links TRBV5-6 to TRBJ2-2; no clear D. Trimming took 4 bases from V and 6 from J, leaving 13 bases between them. The CDR3 extends over 14 amino acids. Germline V CDR1 and CDR2: SGHDT, YYEEEE. For the CDR3, the DNA is TGTGCCAGCAGCCCGAAGCTGATCTCCGGGGAGCTGTTTTTT. Translated, it gives CASSPKLISGELFF.

V gene TRBV30 combines with J gene TRBJ2-5, with 7 bases matching TRBD2. CDR1 and CDR2 (germline): GTSNPN, SVGIG (reference sequence). After removal of 3 bases from V and 1 base from J, the junction contained 5 bases not matched to a gene. The CDR3 is 14 amino acids. Here the CDR3 DNA reads TGTGCCTGGAGCGGGGGAGGGGTCCAAGAGACCCAGTACTTC. This sequence encodes CAWSGGGVQETQYF.

The chain employs TRBV7-3 and TRBJ2-1; 9 bases align to TRBD2. The CDR3 is made up of 15 amino acids. Germline values: CDR1 SGHTA, CDR2 FQGTGA. V shed 8 bases, J shed 6 bases, and the junction held 11 bases outside the gene matches. CDR3 coding DNA: TGTGCCAGCTCATACGGGACTAGCCGAATCAATGAGCAGTTCTTC. Its protein is CASSYGTSRINEQFF.

The chain has TRBV6-5 and TRBJ1-1, with D possibly being TRBD1 (6 bases). V was cut by 7 bases and J by 1 base, with 16 bases left in between. Germline-derived CDR1 and CDR2 are MNHEY and SVGAGI. The CDR3 covers 15 residues. For the CDR3, the DNA is TGTGCCAGCATGCGGTCTCGAGGGGGGAACACTGAAGCTTTCTTT. Translating gives CASMRSRGGNTEAFF.

Written as DNA, the CDR3 is TGTGCCAGTAGTTCCAGGCTTCCCTACGAGCAGTACTTC. This encodes CASSSRLPYEQYF. This chain connects TRBV19 to TRBJ2-7; D gene ambiguous. Germline assignment: CDR1 LNHDA and CDR2 SQIVND (reference sequence). Trimming shortened V by 5 bases and J by 2 bases, and 10 bases separated the two germline ends. The CDR3 sequence is 13 residues long.

In DNA form, the CDR3 reads TGCGCCAGCAGCTTGGACGGCGGGAGGGCCGGAGATACGCAGTATTTT. Translated: CASSLDGGRAGDTQYF. The chain uses TRBV5-1 and TRBJ2-3; TRBD2 matches at 9 bases. This CDR3 comprises 16 residues. J was trimmed by 5 bases and V by 0 bases; bases with no gene match: 7. CDR1 and CDR2 (germline): SGHRS, YFSETQ. The whole variable domain, filled in from reference TRBV5-1 and TRBJ2-3, reads KAGVTQTPRYLIKTRGQQVTLSCSPISGHRSVSWYQQTPGQGLQFLFEYFSETQRNKGNFPGRFSGRQFSNSRSEMNVSTLELGDSALYLCASSLDGGRAGDTQYFGPGTRLTVL.

CDR3 sequence: CASSQVLAGLQETQYF. In DNA form, the CDR3 reads TGTGCCAGCAGCCAAGTTCTAGCGGGGTTACAAGAGACCCAGTACTTC. The J gene is TRBJ2-5, the V gene TRBV3-1 (or the pseudogene TRBV3-2); 9 nucleotides agree with TRBD2. Trimming cost V 1 base and J 2 bases; bases outside gene matches: 5. Germline V lookup: CDR1 LGHDT, CDR2 YNNKEL (reference sequence). This CDR3 has 16 amino acids.

This clone turned up a few times. CDR3 sequence: CASGGGNTGELFF. The CDR3 region has the DNA TGTGCCAGCGGGGGAGGAAACACCGGGGAGCTGTTTTTT. V and J are TRBV7-3 and TRBJ2-2, with a tentative D call TRBD2 (6 bases). This CDR3 is built from 13 residues. Between the trimmed V and J ends, which lost 8 bases and 2 bases, there was a span of 9 bases. CDR1 and CDR2 from the germline V gene are SGHTA and FQGTGA.

This chain joins TRBV7-2 and TRBJ2-5, with D possibly TRBD2 on 7 matching bases. CDR3 size: 16 residues. Germline CDR1 reads SGHTA; CDR2 reads FQGNSA. Between the trimmed V and J ends, which lost 5 bases and 5 bases, there was a span of 21 bases. The CDR3 region is CASSLQRGGVMETQYF. In DNA form, the CDR3 reads TGTGCCAGCAGCCTCCAAAGAGGGGGGGTAATGGAGACCCAGTACTTC. The full variable domain, in which reference TRBV7-2 and TRBJ2-5 provide the parts outside the CDR3, is GAGVSQSPSNKVTEKGKDVELRCDPISGHTALYWYRQSLGQGLEFLIYFQGNSAPDKSGLPSDRFSAERTGGSVSTLTIQRTQQEDSAVYLCASSLQRGGVMETQYFGPGTRLLVL.

The genes are TRBV18 and TRBJ1-5; D perhaps matches TRBD1 (5 bases). Trimming took off 10 bases at V and 5 bases at J, with 15 bases between the two ends. Germline V gene lookup returns CDR1 KGHSH and CDR2 LQKENI. CDR3 length: 13 amino acids. CDR3 region: CATSTDVDQPQHF. The DNA of the CDR3 is TGTGCCACCTCGACAGACGTAGATCAGCCCCAGCATTTT.

This chain connects TRBV13 to TRBJ2-5, with a tentative D call TRBD2 (5 bases). Germline V gene data show CDR1 as PRHDT and CDR2 as FYEKMQ (reference sequence). The germline V and J ends were trimmed by 1 base and 2 bases, with 11 bases remaining between them. This CDR3 is built from 15 residues. CDR3 sequence: CASSLVLGEQETQYF. The CDR3 DNA is TGTGCCAGCAGCTTAGTACTCGGGGAACAAGAGACCCAGTACTTC.

The chain is built from TRBV7-7 and TRBJ2-7; TRBD2 might be the D (5 bases). Germline CDR1 and CDR2: SSHAT and FNYEAQ (reference sequence). CDR3 size: 15 residues. V shed 0 bases and J shed 3 bases, with 12 bases lying between them. CDR3 bases: TGTGCCAGCAGCTTAGCGAGGGAGTGGGACTACGAGCAGTACTTC. It translates to CASSLAREWDYEQYF.

The chain combines TRBV5-1 with TRBJ1-5; D is possibly TRBD1 (6 bases). CDR3 length equals 15 residues. V was shortened by 0 bases and J by 4 bases, with 11 bases between the two germline ends. The germline CDR1 and CDR2 sequences are SGHRS and YFSETQ. The CDR3 nucleotides are TGCGCCAGCAGCTTGGGCAGGGGAAAAAATCAGCCCCAGCATTTT. Its translation is CASSLGRGKNQPQHF.

V is TRBV6-5 and J is TRBJ1-2, with a tentative D call TRBD1 (5 bases). The germline gives CDR1 MNHEY, CDR2 SVGAGI. V was cut by 6 bases and J by 5 bases, with 13 bases left in between. The CDR3 consists of 13 residues. The CDR3 nucleotides read TGTGCCAGCAGCATGTACTCAGGGTATGGCTACACCTTC. It codes for CASSMYSGYGYTF.

V and J are TRBV6-1 and TRBJ2-7; D not certain. The CDR3 contains 13 residues. CDR1 is MNHNS, CDR2 SASEGT, per germline. Trimming shortened V by 1 base and J by 5 bases, and 9 bases separated the two germline ends. CDR3 coding DNA: TGTGCCAGCAGTGAAGGTACGGTGAACGAGCAGTACTTC. This encodes CASSEGTVNEQYF.

This sequence joins TRBV5-6 and TRBJ1-2, with a weak D call TRBD1 (5 bases). V was pared by 4 bases and J by 5 bases, with 12 bases between. There are 13 residues in the CDR3. Germline V lookup: CDR1 SGHDT, CDR2 YYEEEE. The CDR3 region is CASSPGRSYGYTF. CDR3 DNA sequence: TGTGCCAGCAGCCCAGGGAGGAGTTATGGCTACACCTTC.